Following are 4 T cell receptor beta chains from one sample sequenced in a study of blood T cells in healthy people across ages. For the second PCR, which ran for about 7 to 11 cycles, a sample-barcoded 5' primer and a J-beta primer mix were used. Using its own MiXCR run on the 5' RACE reads, TCRdb lists one record per CDR3 protein. The table records hundreds of thousands of distinct CDR3 sequences, roughly a quarter of them present only once. This sample was shared with a second study, whose subject was T cells of mothers and their children.

Input material: blood. Every receptor here comes from a boy younger than 10 in good health.

Comment on this clonotype: A much bigger clone sits one base away, suggesting this may be a read error. V and J are TRBV13 and TRBJ2-2; D gene unclear. Deletions cut 7 bases from V and 1 base from J, with 4 bases between. This CDR3 comprises 12 residues. The V gene's germline CDR1 is PRHDT and CDR2 FYEKMQ (reference sequence). The CDR3, as DNA: TGTGCCAGCACCGTGAACACCGGGGAGCTGTTTTTT. Translated, it gives CASTVNTGELFF.

The V and J genes are TRBV7-9 and TRBJ1-2, with TRBD1 matching over 7 bases. Germline CDR1 reads SEHNR; CDR2 reads FQNEAQ (reference sequence). The CDR3 loop spans 15 amino acids. Germline trimming cut 4 bases from V and 4 bases from J; bases unmatched to any gene: 9. The CDR3 sequence is CASSSTGAGFYGYTF. The CDR3 DNA sequence: TGTGCCAGCAGCTCAACAGGGGCAGGATTCTATGGCTACACCTTC.

This clonotype appeared a single time. This chain joins TRBV6-6 and TRBJ2-7; 8 nucleotides line up with TRBD1. The germline V gene has CDR1 MNHNY and CDR2 SVGAGI (reference sequence). The CDR3 spans 13 residues. With V trimmed by 7 bases and J by 2 bases, 4 bases remained unmatched. CDR3 DNA sequence: TGTGCCAGCACCAAGACAGGGGCCTACGAGCAGTACTTC. Amino acid sequence: CASTKTGAYEQYF.

This clonotype has ten or more counts. The genes are TRBV7-8 and TRBJ2-7; 11 nucleotides agree with TRBD2. V gave up 2 bases and J gave up 2 bases; unmatched junction bases: 5. There are 16 residues in the CDR3. Germline V CDR1 and CDR2: SGHVS, FQNEAQ. This chain's CDR3 is CASSLLLAGDTYEQYF. The CDR3 bases are TGTGCCAGCAGCTTACTACTAGCGGGAGATACCTACGAGCAGTACTTC.